These 3 T cell receptor beta chains originate from one sample sequenced in a study of CD8+ T cells in alopecia areata. Sequencing templates came from extracted RNA that was reverse transcribed into cDNA. Libraries were prepared by immunoSEQ multiplex PCR; TCRdb keeps only in-frame clonotypes and omits some of them. The sample contains some 170,000 clones, 63% of which appear only once. The specimen was CD4+ T cells sorted from blood, collected at week 0. The source is a human donor with alopecia areata.

The rearrangement joins TRBV7-3 to TRBJ1-2; the D gene is possibly TRBD1 (5 bases). CDR3 size: 15 residues. V lost 5 bases and J lost 0, with 13 bases in between. Germline CDR1 reads SGHTA; CDR2 reads FQGTGA. The CDR3 sequence is CASSLEGTPNYGYTF. CDR3 nucleotide sequence: TGTGCCAGCAGCCTCGAGGGGACCCCTAACTATGGCTACACCTTC.

This clone turned up a few times. The V gene is TRBV5-1, the J gene TRBJ2-1, with 7 bases matching TRBD2. The CDR3 consists of 14 residues. CDR1 is SGHRS, CDR2 YFSETQ, per germline. Trimming cost V 3 bases and J 12 bases; bases outside gene matches: 12. The CDR3 loop reads CASSSLGGKLWQFF. For the CDR3, the DNA is TGCGCCAGCAGCTCCCTGGGGGGGAAGTTGTGGCAGTTCTTC.

For this clone: Other nucleotide sequences in the sample specify the same CDR3. The chain joins TRBV29-1 to TRBJ1-1, with 7 bases identical to TRBD1. Trimming removed 4 bases from V and 1 base from J; junction bases left unmatched: 0. Germline V CDR1 and CDR2: SQVTM, ANQGSEA. This CDR3 contains 12 residues. The CDR3 region is CSVGTGNTEAFF. The CDR3 coding sequence is TGCAGCGTTGGGACAGGGAACACTGAAGCTTTCTTT.